This TCR beta chain derives from a study of control samples from healthy donors and cancer patients. Libraries were prepared by immunoSEQ multiplex PCR; TCRdb keeps only in-frame clonotypes and omits some of them. The table shows fewer than 120,000 clones, with roughly 90% occurring only once. This clone appeared once. What was sequenced was PBMCs. This receptor was identified in an older woman with lung cancer.

CDR3 loop: CASSSHPGGGYTF. CDR3 sequence (DNA): TGCGCCAGCAGCTCGCACCCCGGGGGAGGCTACACCTTC. The rearrangement links TRBV5-1 to TRBJ1-2, with a tentative D call TRBD1 (5 bases). The germline V and J ends were trimmed by 3 bases and 8 bases, with 14 bases remaining between them. Germline loops: CDR1 SGHRS, CDR2 YFSETQ. CDR3 length: 13 residues.